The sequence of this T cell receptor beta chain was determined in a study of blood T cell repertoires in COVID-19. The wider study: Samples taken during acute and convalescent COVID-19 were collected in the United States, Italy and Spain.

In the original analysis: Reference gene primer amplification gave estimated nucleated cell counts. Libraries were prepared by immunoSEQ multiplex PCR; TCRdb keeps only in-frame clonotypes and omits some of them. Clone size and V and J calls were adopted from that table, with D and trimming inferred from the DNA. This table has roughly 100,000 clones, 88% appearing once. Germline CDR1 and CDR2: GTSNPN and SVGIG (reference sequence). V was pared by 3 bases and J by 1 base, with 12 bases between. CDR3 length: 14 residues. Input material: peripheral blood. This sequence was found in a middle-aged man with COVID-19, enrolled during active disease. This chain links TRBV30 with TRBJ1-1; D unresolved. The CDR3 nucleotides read TGTGCCTGGAGCACCGACCGGGGGAACACTGAAGCTTTCTTT. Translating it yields CAWSTDRGNTEAFF.